This TCR beta chain was sequenced during a study of blood T cell repertoires in COVID-19. For the study at large: Sites in the United States, Italy and Spain provided acute and convalescent COVID-19 samples. In each case, the material was cDNA or gDNA derived from T cells, B-cell-depleted T cells, or PBMCs.

Original data processing: Amplifying reference gene primers gave estimates of nucleated cell counts. TCRdb keeps only in-frame clones here, not all; method: immunoSEQ multiplex PCR. That table supplies the V and J calls and clone size; D and trimming were determined from the DNA. The sample lists some 150,000 clones; around 90% were seen once. CDR3 length: 13 amino acids. Deletions cut 4 bases from V and 4 bases from J, with 7 bases between. Looked up from germline, CDR1 is SGHDN and CDR2 is FVKESK. The TCR was taken from a woman aged 60 to 75 who had recovered from COVID-19. Material: peripheral blood. The chain links TRBV14 to TRBJ1-4, with D unclear. As DNA, the CDR3 is TGTGCCAGCAGCCCGGGTGTTAATGAAAAACTGTTTTTT. The encoded protein is CASSPGVNEKLFF.